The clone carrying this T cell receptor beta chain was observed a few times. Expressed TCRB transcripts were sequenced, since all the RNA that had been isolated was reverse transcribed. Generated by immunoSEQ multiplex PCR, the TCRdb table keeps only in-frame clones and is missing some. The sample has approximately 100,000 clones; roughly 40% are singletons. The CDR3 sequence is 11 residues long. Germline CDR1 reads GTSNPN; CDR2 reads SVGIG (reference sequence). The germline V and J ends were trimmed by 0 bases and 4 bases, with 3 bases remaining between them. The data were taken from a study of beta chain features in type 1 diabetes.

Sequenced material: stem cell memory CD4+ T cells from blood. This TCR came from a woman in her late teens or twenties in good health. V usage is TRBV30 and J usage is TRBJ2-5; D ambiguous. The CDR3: CAWSVLETQYF. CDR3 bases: TGTGCCTGGAGTGTACTAGAGACCCAGTACTTC.